The 22 T cell receptor beta chains below all came from one sample that was sequenced in a study of blood T cells in healthy people across ages. With a J-beta primer mix and a sample-barcoded 5' primer, a second PCR ran roughly 6 to 12 cycles. Each CDR3 protein gets one entry after TCRdb re-called the 5' RACE reads with MiXCR. The repertoire holds approximately 730,000 distinct CDR3 sequences, about 55% seen once, with roughly two fifths in the top ten. Source material: blood. The receptor set was obtained from a man at least 80 years old in good health.

The V gene is TRBV11-2, the J gene TRBJ1-1; D is unclear. Trimming pared 2 bases from V and 1 base from J, leaving 8 bases between. CDR3 length: 14 residues. The germline V gene encodes CDR1 SGHAT and CDR2 FQNNGV. The CDR3 reads CASSLTTRNTEAFF. Written as DNA, the CDR3 is TGTGCCAGCAGCTTAACCACGAGGAACACTGAAGCTTTCTTT.

About this clonotype: One end of the junction is discordant with germline, which a read error may explain. The rearrangement uses TRBV12-3 or TRBV12-4 and TRBJ2-1, with 7 bases identical to TRBD1. The CDR3 has 17 amino acids. The CDR3: CASSQEAGGLLYSEQFF. DNA of the CDR3: TGTGCCAGCAGTCAAGAGGCAGGGGGATTACTCTACAGTGAGCAGTTCTTC.

This chain connects TRBV10-3 to TRBJ1-1; 9 bases are shared with TRBD1. J was trimmed by 0 bases and V by 7 bases; bases with no gene match: 3. The CDR3 sequence is 14 residues long. In germline, CDR1 is ENHRY, CDR2 SYGVKD. The CDR3, as DNA: TGTGCCATCAAGGGACAGGGACTGAACACTGAAGCTTTCTTT. Protein: CAIKGQGLNTEAFF.

The chain recombines TRBV25-1 with TRBJ2-4, with D unresolved. The DNA matches TRBJ2-7 better at its end, which makes the J call doubtful. The CDR3 is made up of 13 amino acids. The germline V gene has CDR1 MGHDK and CDR2 SYGVNS. CDR3 loop: CASSPLGNYEQYF. As DNA, the CDR3 is TGTGCCAGCAGTCCCCTGGGTAACTACGAGCAGTACTTC.

This clonotype was recorded once. V and J are TRBV12-3 or TRBV12-4 and TRBJ1-1; no firm D call. CDR3 length: 12 residues. With 6 bases removed from V and 8 bases from J, the gap between germline ends came to 13 bases. CDR3 region: CASSLRVLEAFF. The CDR3 region has the DNA TGTGCCAGCAGCTTGAGGGTTTTGGAAGCTTTCTTT.

The chain links TRBV7-2 to TRBJ2-1; D gene ambiguous. V was pared by 1 base and J by 8 bases, with 9 bases between. Per germline, CDR1 SGHTA and CDR2 FQGNSA. The CDR3 sequence is 13 residues long. The CDR3 sequence: CASSLDPNYEQFF. The CDR3 DNA is TGTGCCAGCAGCTTAGATCCGAACTATGAGCAGTTCTTC.

The chain is built from TRBV20-1 and TRBJ1-4; D possibly corresponds to TRBD1 (5 bases). Germline CDR1 reads DFQATT; CDR2 reads SNEGSKA (reference sequence). Trimming removed 1 base from V and 8 bases from J, with 11 bases in between. This CDR3 has 13 amino acids. The CDR3: CSARVGVGEKLFF. The CDR3 DNA reads TGCAGTGCTAGAGTAGGGGTTGGGGAAAAACTGTTTTTT.

The chain is built from TRBV5-4 and TRBJ2-5; TRBD2 is a possible D gene (6 bases). V was clipped by 5 bases and J by 3 bases, with 14 bases between them. The CDR3 is made up of 14 amino acids. CDR1 and CDR2 (germline): SGHNT, YYREEE (reference sequence). The CDR3 bases are TGTGCCAGCAGAGGGTCGGCGGGGAAAGAGACCCAGTACTTC. This sequence encodes CASRGSAGKETQYF.

CDR3 in DNA: TGTGCCAGCAGTAAGGACGGAACATCCTACGAGCAGTACTTC. This encodes CASSKDGTSYEQYF. This chain joins TRBV6-2 or TRBV6-3 and TRBJ2-7, with no clear D. The ends were cut back, 5 bases at V and 1 base at J, with 12 bases in the middle. Germline-derived CDR1 and CDR2 are MNHEY and SVGEGT. The CDR3 runs 14 residues.

J is TRBJ1-2 and V is TRBV20-1; possibly TRBD1 for D (5 bases). Trimming pared 0 bases from V and 3 bases from J, leaving 8 bases between. CDR3 length: 13 amino acids. In germline, CDR1 is DFQATT, CDR2 SNEGSKA (reference sequence). The CDR3 coding sequence is TGCAGTGCTAGAGATAAGGGGTACTATGGCTACACCTTC. Encoded protein: CSARDKGYYGYTF.

The rearrangement links TRBV24-1 to TRBJ2-1; 13 bases match TRBD2. CDR3 length: 16 residues. V dropped 5 bases and J dropped 5; count of bases not matched to a gene: 5. Germline CDR1 KGHDR, CDR2 SFDVKD. The CDR3 DNA is TGTGCCACCAGTGGGACTAGCGGGAGCTTCCACAATGAGCAGTTCTTC. The encoded protein is CATSGTSGSFHNEQFF.

The J gene is TRBJ1-5, the V gene TRBV20-1; 9 bases agree with TRBD1. Germline V gene sequence: CDR1 DFQATT, CDR2 SNEGSKA (reference sequence). This CDR3 has 14 amino acids. Germline trimming cut 4 bases from V and 5 bases from J; bases unmatched to any gene: 6. The CDR3 nucleotides are TGCAGTGCTACGGACAGGGGAGGCGATCAGCCCCAGCATTTT. This gives the protein CSATDRGGDQPQHF.

The chain couples TRBV5-1 to TRBJ1-2; 9 bases fit TRBD1. From germline, CDR1 is SGHRS and CDR2 YFSETQ. The CDR3 spans 15 residues. Unmatched junction bases numbered 17, after V lost 5 bases and J lost 12 bases. CDR3 DNA: TGCGCCAGCAGTCGTTCCGGGACAGGGCCCCAGGATGACACCTTC. Translated: CASSRSGTGPQDDTF. The full variable domain, its missing parts supplied by reference TRBV5-1 and TRBJ1-2, is KAGVTQTPRYLIKTRGQQVTLSCSPISGHRSVSWYQQTPGQGLQFLFEYFSETQRNKGNFPGRFSGRQFSNSRSEMNVSTLELGDSALYLCASSRSGTGPQDDTFGSGTRLTVV.

This clonotype was recorded a few times. The J gene is TRBJ2-6, the V gene TRBV20-1, with 8 bases matching TRBD2. The length of the CDR3 is 16 residues. V gave up 3 bases and J gave up 0 bases; unmatched junction bases: 4. Germline V CDR1 and CDR2: DFQATT, SNEGSKA (reference sequence). The CDR3 loop is CSASGRASSGANVLTF. The CDR3 region has the DNA TGCAGTGCTAGCGGGAGGGCTAGCTCTGGGGCCAACGTCCTGACTTTC.

V and J are TRBV12-3 or TRBV12-4 and TRBJ1-2; D gene unclear. The CDR3 consists of 14 residues. Trimming shortened V by 5 bases and J by 4 bases, and 14 bases separated the two germline ends. The CDR3 is CASSALRGGYGYTF. The CDR3 nucleotides read TGTGCCAGCAGTGCCCTACGAGGCGGCTATGGCTACACCTTC.

CDR3 DNA: TGTGCCAGCAGCCAACAGGGGCTGTCCTACGAGCAGTACTTC. Translation: CASSQQGLSYEQYF. V gene TRBV3-1 combines with J gene TRBJ2-7; possible D gene TRBD1, 6 bases. V was trimmed by 2 bases and J by 1 base, leaving 9 bases between them. This CDR3 has 14 amino acids. Germline assignment: CDR1 LGHDT and CDR2 YNNKEL (reference sequence).

The V gene is TRBV5-1, the J gene TRBJ2-5; D perhaps matches TRBD1 (6 bases). Trimming shortened V by 0 bases and J by 11 bases, and 17 bases separated the two germline ends. CDR1 is SGHRS, CDR2 YFSETQ, per germline. The CDR3 contains 14 residues. The CDR3 region has the DNA TGCGCCAGCAGCTTGGACCAGGGGAGCAATGAGCAGTACTTC. Its translation: CASSLDQGSNEQYF.

The CDR3 nucleotides read TGTGCCAGCAGCGCCCGGACAGCCGCCCACGCGAATGGCTACACCTTC. Amino acids: CASSARTAAHANGYTF. The genes are TRBV7-9 and TRBJ1-2; a possible D gene is TRBD1 (6 bases). In germline, CDR1 is SEHNR, CDR2 FQNEAQ (reference sequence). This CDR3 has 16 residues. V lost 5 bases and J lost 6, with 22 bases in between.

This clonotype was recorded a few times. The chain combines TRBV13 with TRBJ2-4; 7 bases match TRBD1. CDR3 length equals 16 residues. Trimming cost V 0 bases and J 2 bases; bases outside gene matches: 4. Germline CDR1 is PRHDT and CDR2 is FYEKMQ (reference sequence). The chain's CDR3 is CASSLGGTAPKNIQYF. CDR3 DNA: TGTGCCAGCAGCTTAGGTGGGACAGCTCCCAAAAACATTCAGTACTTC. The variable domain in full, completed from reference TRBV13 and TRBJ2-4, reads AAGVIQSPRHLIKEKRETATLKCYPIPRHDTVYWYQQGPGQDPQFLISFYEKMQSDKGSIPDRFSAQQFSDYHSELNMSSLELGDSALYFCASSLGGTAPKNIQYFGAGTRLSVL.

Points on this clonotype: The germline gene is not matched at one end of the junction; a read error may be the cause. The rearrangement uses TRBV6-6 and TRBJ2-1; 8 nucleotides agree with TRBD1. The CDR3 has 15 amino acids. The V gene's germline CDR1 is MNHNY and CDR2 SVGAGI (reference sequence). CDR3 sequence: CAGSPTGGRTGELFF. The CDR3, as DNA: TGTGCCGGCAGTCCAACAGGGGGGAGGACCGGGGAGCTGTTCTTC.

The chain carries TRBV9 and TRBJ2-5; D is undetermined. V was shortened by 0 bases and J by 5 bases, with 11 bases between the two germline ends. Germline loops: CDR1 SGDLS, CDR2 YYNGEE. The CDR3 has 14 amino acids. The CDR3 DNA reads as TGTGCCAGCAGCGTAGGGGTGGCCCTGGAGACCCAGTACTTC. Amino acids: CASSVGVALETQYF.

This clonotype came up a few times. This rearrangement joins TRBV7-9 to TRBJ2-1; D remains unclear. This CDR3 spans 14 amino acids. The germline V gene encodes CDR1 SEHNR and CDR2 FQNEAQ (reference sequence). Trimming removed 5 bases from V and 6 bases from J, with 14 bases in between. CDR3 sequence: CASSLSFTPNEQFF. In DNA, the CDR3 is TGTGCCAGCAGCCTCTCTTTTACCCCCAATGAGCAGTTCTTC.